The 2 T cell receptor beta chains given below trace back to one sample, sequenced in a study of cytomegalovirus exposure and HLA in healthy donors. Both 60 Vbeta primers and 13 Jbeta primers went into the PCR. The protocol was immunoSEQ multiplex PCR, while the TCRdb copy is restricted to in-frame clones and leaves out a portion. The sample shows around 150,000 clones, about a tenth of them seen only once. Input material: PBMCs. Receptors were obtained from a male donor in good health and CMV-seronegative.

This clone has just a few counts. Written as DNA, the CDR3 is TGTGCCAGAAGCTTGCCCATAGCGGGGGGAGTTCCGTGTACCTACAATGAGCAGTTCTTC. Protein sequence: CARSLPIAGGVPCTYNEQFF. The chain is built from TRBV5-3 and TRBJ2-1, with 10 bases matching TRBD2. TRBV5-3 is marked as an open reading frame, function uncertain. There are 20 residues in the CDR3. The V gene end was trimmed by 1 base and the J gene end by 2 bases; junction bases not matched to a gene: 15.

This clone was seen more than once but under ten times. The chain recombines TRBV19 with TRBJ2-2; 7 positions agree with TRBD1. CDR1 is LNHDA, CDR2 SQIVND, per germline (reference sequence). CDR3 length equals 16 residues. V was clipped by 3 bases and J by 0 bases; unmatched bases: 4. CDR3 amino acids: CASSIQTGANTGELFF. Here the CDR3 DNA reads TGTGCCAGTAGTATTCAAACAGGGGCGAACACCGGGGAGCTGTTTTTT.